This T cell receptor beta chain originates from a study of T cell responses to AZD1222 COVID-19 vaccine. Pooled in the analysis were second doses at about 4 or about 12 weeks. Turning to this clone: Its antigen is unknown.

The CDR3 loop spans 15 amino acids. J was trimmed by 6 bases and V by 1 base; bases with no gene match: 9. Per the germline V gene, CDR1 is SGDLS and CDR2 is YYNGEE. Here immunoSEQ multiplex PCR was the method, and the copy in TCRdb shows in-frame clones only, minus some. The data contain 90,000 to 120,000 clones, about 85% of them seen just once; the ten biggest clones take up about 5%. Points from the study as a whole: When two AZD1222 doses had been given, Spike-specific TCR breadth and depth rose. Donor demographics were predominantly white British with a female majority; clonal diversity may be underestimated. Baseline antibody screening turned up just a handful of seropositive AZD1222 recipients.

The rearrangement links TRBV9 to TRBJ1-2; 7 bases line up with TRBD1. This receptor was taken from an adult who received the AZD1222 COVID-19 vaccine. The source material was peripheral blood, sampled 28 days after the second AZD1222 dose. The DNA of the CDR3 is TGTGCCAGCAGCGTACCCCAAACAGGGGTTCATGGCTACACCTTC. Its translation: CASSVPQTGVHGYTF.